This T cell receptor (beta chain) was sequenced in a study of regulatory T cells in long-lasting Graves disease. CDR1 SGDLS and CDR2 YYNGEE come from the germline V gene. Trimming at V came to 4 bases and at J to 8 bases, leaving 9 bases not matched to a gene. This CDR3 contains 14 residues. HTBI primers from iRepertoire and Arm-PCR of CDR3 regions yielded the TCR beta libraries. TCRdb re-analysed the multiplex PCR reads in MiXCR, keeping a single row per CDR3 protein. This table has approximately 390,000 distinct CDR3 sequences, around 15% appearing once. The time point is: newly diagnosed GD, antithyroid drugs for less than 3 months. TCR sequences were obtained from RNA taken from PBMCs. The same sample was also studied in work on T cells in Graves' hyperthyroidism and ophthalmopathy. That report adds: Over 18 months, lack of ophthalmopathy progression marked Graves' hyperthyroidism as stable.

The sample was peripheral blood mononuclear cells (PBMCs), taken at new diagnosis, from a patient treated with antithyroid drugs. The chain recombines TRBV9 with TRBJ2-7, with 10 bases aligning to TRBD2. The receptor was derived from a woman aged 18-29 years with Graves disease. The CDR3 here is CASSSGLADTQQYF. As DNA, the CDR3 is TGTGCCAGCAGCTCAGGACTAGCGGATACTCAGCAGTACTTC.